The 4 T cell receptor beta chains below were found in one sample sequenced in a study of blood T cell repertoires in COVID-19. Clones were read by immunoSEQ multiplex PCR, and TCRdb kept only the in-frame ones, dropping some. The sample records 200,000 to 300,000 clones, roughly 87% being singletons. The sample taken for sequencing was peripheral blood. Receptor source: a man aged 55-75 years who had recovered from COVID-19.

The CDR3 here is CASSQVLSDIYGYTF. In nucleotides, the CDR3 is TGTGCCAGCAGCCAAGTATTATCTGACATATATGGCTACACCTTC. The chain is built from TRBV4-2 and TRBJ1-2, with D uncertain. V was shortened by 1 base and J by 5 bases, with 14 bases between the two germline ends. The CDR3 has 15 amino acids. Germline V gene lookup returns CDR1 LGHNA and CDR2 YNFKEQ.

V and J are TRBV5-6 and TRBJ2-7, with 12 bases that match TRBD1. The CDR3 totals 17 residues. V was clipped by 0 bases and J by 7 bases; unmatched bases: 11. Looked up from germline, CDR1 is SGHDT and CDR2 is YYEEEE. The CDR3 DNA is TGTGCCAGCAGCTTGGGATCGGGGACAGGGGGCGCGGGGGAGCAGTACTTC. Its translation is CASSLGSGTGGAGEQYF.

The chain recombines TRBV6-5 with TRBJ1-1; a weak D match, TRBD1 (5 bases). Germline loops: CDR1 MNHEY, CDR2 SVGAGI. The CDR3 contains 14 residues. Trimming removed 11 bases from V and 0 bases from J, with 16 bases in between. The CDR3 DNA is TGTGCCTCCATCCGGGGGGGTTTGAACACTGAAGCTTTCTTT. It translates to CASIRGGLNTEAFF.

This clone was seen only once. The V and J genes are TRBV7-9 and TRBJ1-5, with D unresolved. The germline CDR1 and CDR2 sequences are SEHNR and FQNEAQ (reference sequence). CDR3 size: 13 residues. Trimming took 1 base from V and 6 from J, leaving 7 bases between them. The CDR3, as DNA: TGTGCCAGCAGCTTAGGGTTCGGTCAGCCCCAGCATTTT. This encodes CASSLGFGQPQHF. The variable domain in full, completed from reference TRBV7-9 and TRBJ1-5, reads DTGVSQNPRHKITKRGQNVTFRCDPISEHNRLYWYRQTLGQGPEFLTYFQNEAQLEKSRLLSDRFSAERPKGSFSTLEIQRTEQGDSAMYLCASSLGFGQPQHFGDGTRLSIL.